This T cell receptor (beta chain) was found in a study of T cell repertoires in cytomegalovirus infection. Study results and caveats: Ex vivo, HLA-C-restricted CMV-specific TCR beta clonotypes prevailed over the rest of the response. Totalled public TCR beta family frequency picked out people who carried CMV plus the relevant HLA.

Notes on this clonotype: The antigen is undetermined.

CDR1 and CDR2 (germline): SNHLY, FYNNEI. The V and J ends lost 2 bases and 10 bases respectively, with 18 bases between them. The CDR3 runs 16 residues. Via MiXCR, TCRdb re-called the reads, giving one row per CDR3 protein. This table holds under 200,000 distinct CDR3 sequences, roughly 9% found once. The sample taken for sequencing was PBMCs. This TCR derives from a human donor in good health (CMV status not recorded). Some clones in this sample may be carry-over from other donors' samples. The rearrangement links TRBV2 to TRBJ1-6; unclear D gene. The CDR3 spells CASSENLAGSWSPLHF. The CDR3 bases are TGTGCCAGCAGTGAAAATTTGGCTGGATCGTGGTCACCCCTCCACTTT.